These T cell receptor beta chains were read from a single sample in a study of low-dose radiotherapy and immunotherapy resistance in tumors. From the reads, TCRdb called clonotypes with MiXCR, one entry per CDR3 protein. The sample has approximately 52,000 distinct CDR3 sequences, around 34% seen once. The sequenced sample was PBMCs, obtained after low-dose radiotherapy plus immunotherapy. Source of these receptors: a male donor with rectosigmoid adenocarcinoma. Each CDR3 is given with its conserved first and last residue. The D gene is left open where the match is weak. Only some rows state a clone size, as once, few, many or a class for expanded clones.

D: TRBD1
J: TRBJ2-2
V: TRBV5-8
size: many
CDR3: CASSLGQGSGELFF
DNA: TGTGCCAGCAGCTTAGGACAGGGTTCCGGGGAGCTGTTTTTT

D: .
J: TRBJ2-5
V: TRBV21-1
size: many
CDR3: CASNPDLTQETQYF
DNA: TGTGCCAGCAACCCCGACTTGACTCAAGAGACCCAGTACTTC

D: .
J: TRBJ2-1
V: TRBV11-2
size: few
CDR3: CASSFRDEQFF
DNA: TGTGCCAGCAGCTTTCGGGATGAGCAGTTCTTC

D: TRBD2
J: TRBJ2-1
V: TRBV3-1
size: many
CDR3: CASSQKPGLAGGEQFF
DNA: TGTGCCAGCAGCCAAAAACCGGGACTAGCGGGAGGGGAGCAGTTCTTC

D: .
J: TRBJ2-3
V: TRBV28
size: many
CDR3: CASSRGASDITDTQYF
DNA: TGTGCCAGCAGTCGGGGGGCTAGCGACATCACAGATACGCAGTATTTT

D: .
J: TRBJ2-3
V: TRBV12-3/TRBV12-4
size: many
CDR3: CASSRAGTTDTQYF
DNA: TGTGCCAGCAGTAGGGCGGGAACCACAGATACGCAGTATTTT

D: TRBD1
J: TRBJ2-5
V: TRBV5-1
size: many
CDR3: CASSLTGAETQYF
DNA: TGCGCCAGCAGCTTGACAGGGGCGGAGACCCAGTACTTC

D: .
J: TRBJ2-7
V: TRBV2
size: .
CDR3: CASSVGAEQYF
DNA: TGTGCCAGCAGTGTTGGCGCCGAGCAGTACTTC

D: .
J: TRBJ2-3
V: TRBV2
size: many
CDR3: CASSGLGSGTDTQYF
DNA: TGTGCCAGCAGTGGTTTGGGATCCGGAACAGATACGCAGTATTTT

D: .
J: TRBJ2-2
V: TRBV29-1
size: .
CDR3: CSVGGKTTGELFF
DNA: TGCAGCGTTGGGGGGAAGACGACCGGGGAGCTGTTTTTT

D: .
J: TRBJ1-1
V: TRBV7-2
size: .
CDR3: CASSPRGSHTEAFF
DNA: TGTGCCAGCAGCCCAAGGGGCAGCCACACTGAAGCTTTCTTT

D: .
J: TRBJ2-7
V: TRBV5-1
size: .
CDR3: CASSLVSGGNYEQYF
DNA: TGCGCCAGCAGCTTGGTTTCGGGCGGGAACTACGAGCAGTACTTC

D: .
J: TRBJ1-2
V: TRBV5-1
size: few
CDR3: CASSLDPQDGYTF
DNA: TGCGCCAGCAGCCTAGACCCCCAGGATGGCTACACCTTC

D: .
J: TRBJ1-1
V: TRBV23-1
size: many
CDR3: CASSQSWSRASPFPEAFF
DNA: TGCGCCAGCAGTCAATCTTGGTCGCGGGCTTCGCCGTTCCCTGAAGCTTTCTTT

D: TRBD2
J: TRBJ2-2
V: TRBV12-3/TRBV12-4
size: many
CDR3: CASSPGLDTGELFF
DNA: TGTGCCAGCAGTCCCGGACTAGACACCGGGGAGCTGTTTTTT

D: .
J: TRBJ2-3
V: TRBV7-2
size: .
CDR3: CASTPGAAGTDTQYF
DNA: TGTGCCAGCACCCCTGGGGCTGCCGGCACAGATACGCAGTATTTT

D: .
J: TRBJ2-5
V: TRBV11-2
size: many
CDR3: CASSLGPTSRGQYF
DNA: TGTGCCAGCAGCTTGGGCCCCACCTCAAGGGGCCAGTACTTC

D: .
J: TRBJ1-1
V: TRBV6-2/TRBV6-3
size: .
CDR3: CASSYSGRRWGTEAFF
DNA: TGTGCCAGCAGTTACTCTGGGCGGAGATGGGGCACTGAAGCTTTCTTT

D: .
J: TRBJ2-1
V: TRBV5-1
size: .
CDR3: CASSGYPNNEQFF
DNA: TGCGCCAGCAGCGGTTACCCCAACAATGAGCAGTTCTTC

D: TRBD2
J: TRBJ2-5
V: TRBV13
size: .
CDR3: CATSRDRGGGETQYF
DNA: TGTGCCACCAGCAGGGACCGGGGGGGCGGGGAGACCCAGTACTTC

D: TRBD2
J: TRBJ2-7
V: TRBV4-3
size: many
CDR3: CASSQDPLAGSYEQYF
DNA: TGCGCCAGCAGCCAAGATCCCCTAGCGGGATCCTACGAGCAGTACTTC

D: .
J: TRBJ2-2
V: TRBV6-2/TRBV6-3
size: .
CDR3: CASTRGGAANTGELFF
DNA: TGTGCCAGCACCCGAGGGGGGGCAGCGAACACCGGGGAGCTGTTTTTT

D: .
J: TRBJ1-2
V: TRBV12-3/TRBV12-4
size: many
CDR3: CASSRASANSYGYTF
DNA: TGTGCCAGCAGTCGAGCATCCGCTAATTCCTATGGCTACACCTTC

D: .
J: TRBJ2-7
V: TRBV28
size: .
CDR3: CASSDRVTGELYF
DNA: TGTGCCAGCAGCGACAGAGTCACCGGGGAGCTGTACTTC

D: .
J: TRBJ2-5
V: TRBV28
size: .
CDR3: CASSLRVRKETQYF
DNA: TGTGCCAGCAGTTTAAGGGTACGAAAAGAGACCCAGTACTTC

D: TRBD1
J: TRBJ1-1
V: TRBV18
size: many
CDR3: CASSRTGGLSAFF
DNA: TGTGCCAGCTCGCGGACAGGGGGTCTGTCAGCTTTCTTT

D: .
J: TRBJ1-5
V: TRBV7-8
size: many
CDR3: CASSQGSNQPQHF
DNA: TGTGCCAGCAGCCAGGGTTCCAATCAGCCCCAGCATTTT

D: .
J: TRBJ2-1
V: TRBV6-2/TRBV6-3
size: .
CDR3: CASSLGPRSHEGEFF
DNA: TGTGCCAGCAGCCTAGGACCTCGATCACACGAAGGAGAGTTCTTC

D: TRBD2
J: TRBJ2-3
V: TRBV5-1
size: .
CDR3: CASSLGALAGDTQYF
DNA: TGCGCCAGCAGCTTGGGAGCGCTAGCGGGAGATACGCAGTATTTT

D: TRBD2
J: TRBJ2-1
V: TRBV5-4
size: many
CDR3: CASSSGGLYNEQFF
DNA: TGTGCCAGCAGCTCGGGGGGACTTTACAATGAGCAGTTCTTC

D: TRBD1
J: TRBJ1-2
V: TRBV13
size: many
CDR3: CASSRDSYYGYTF
DNA: TGTGCCAGCAGCCGGGACAGCTACTATGGCTACACCTTC

D: TRBD2
J: TRBJ2-3
V: TRBV2
size: many
CDR3: CASRLGLAGTDTQYF
DNA: TGTGCCAGCAGGTTGGGGCTAGCGGGAACAGATACGCAGTATTTT

D: .
J: TRBJ2-5
V: TRBV6-2/TRBV6-3
size: many
CDR3: CASSERETQYF
DNA: TGTGCCAGCAGTGAACGAGAGACCCAGTACTTC

D: TRBD2
J: TRBJ2-7
V: TRBV5-1
size: many
CDR3: CASSLAGGGPYEQYF
DNA: TGTGCCAGCAGCTTAGCGGGCGGAGGCCCCTACGAGCAGTACTTC

D: TRBD1
J: TRBJ1-2
V: TRBV4-3
size: .
CDR3: CASSQEGTGWDGYTF
DNA: TGCGCCAGCAGCCAAGAAGGGACAGGGTGGGATGGCTACACCTTC

D: TRBD2
J: TRBJ2-2
V: TRBV9
size: many
CDR3: CASSTSRAGVRTGELFF
DNA: TGTGCCAGCAGCACGAGTAGGGCGGGAGTTCGCACCGGGGAGCTGTTTTTT

D: .
J: TRBJ2-2
V: TRBV5-1
size: few
CDR3: CASSFGQSANTGELFF
DNA: TGCGCCAGCAGCTTTGGGCAGTCTGCGAACACCGGGGAGCTGTTTTTT

D: TRBD2
J: TRBJ2-7
V: TRBV28
size: .
CDR3: CASSPTGLAGYEQYF
DNA: TGTGCCAGCAGTCCCACGGGACTAGCGGGATACGAGCAGTACTTC

D: .
J: TRBJ1-5
V: TRBV7-6
size: many
CDR3: CASSLGENQPQHF
DNA: TGTGCCAGCAGCTTGGGAGAAAATCAGCCCCAGCATTTT

D: TRBD2
J: TRBJ2-1
V: TRBV20-1
size: many
CDR3: CSAAHGGSGGVAYNEQFF
DNA: TGCAGTGCTGCCCATGGAGGTAGCGGGGGGGTGGCCTACAATGAGCAGTTCTTC

D: .
J: TRBJ1-1
V: TRBV7-8
size: .
CDR3: CASSLRSGQMNTEAFF
DNA: TGTGCCAGCAGCTTACGTTCTGGGCAAATGAACACTGAAGCTTTCTTT

D: TRBD1
J: TRBJ1-1
V: TRBV2
size: many
CDR3: CASRETGGLNTEAFF
DNA: TGTGCCAGCAGGGAGACAGGGGGCCTGAACACTGAAGCTTTCTTT

D: .
J: TRBJ2-2
V: TRBV6-1
size: .
CDR3: CASSRAGGELFF
DNA: TGTGCCAGCAGCCGCGCGGGCGGGGAGCTGTTTTTT

D: .
J: TRBJ2-3
V: TRBV28
size: .
CDR3: CASSFSGGSRTQYF
DNA: TGTGCCAGCAGTTTTTCTGGTGGGTCCCGTACGCAGTATTTT

D: TRBD1
J: TRBJ2-7
V: TRBV28
size: once
CDR3: CASSPGTGLREQYF
DNA: TGTGCCAGCAGTCCCGGGACAGGGTTAAGAGAGCAGTACTTC

D: .
J: TRBJ1-5
V: TRBV2
size: many
CDR3: CASKGADRRYSNQPQHF
DNA: TGTGCCAGCAAGGGCGCGGACAGACGTTATAGCAATCAGCCCCAGCATTTT

D: TRBD1
J: TRBJ2-7
V: TRBV5-4
size: .
CDR3: CASSRGDSSTYEQYF
DNA: TGTGCCAGCAGCCGTGGGGACAGCAGCACCTACGAGCAGTACTTC

D: .
J: TRBJ1-4
V: TRBV27
size: .
CDR3: CASSFWGQANEKLFF
DNA: TGTGCCAGCAGTTTTTGGGGGCAGGCTAATGAAAAACTGTTTTTT

D: .
J: TRBJ2-3
V: TRBV13
size: .
CDR3: CASKSTASTDTQYF
DNA: TGTGCCAGCAAGTCGACAGCTAGCACAGATACGCAGTATTTT

D: TRBD2
J: TRBJ2-1
V: TRBV5-4
size: medium-sized
CDR3: CASSVSGEYNEQFF
DNA: TGTGCCAGCAGCGTCAGCGGGGAATACAATGAGCAGTTCTTC

D: TRBD2
J: TRBJ2-1
V: TRBV28
size: .
CDR3: CASNKGLAGSNEQFF
DNA: TGTGCCAGCAATAAGGGACTAGCGGGAAGTAATGAGCAGTTCTTC

D: .
J: TRBJ2-3
V: TRBV9
size: .
CDR3: CASSVGEGARADTQYF
DNA: TGTGCCAGCAGCGTAGGGGAGGGGGCCCGCGCAGATACGCAGTATTTT

D: TRBD2
J: TRBJ2-1
V: TRBV28
size: many
CDR3: CASSPGLAGGSSYNEQFF
DNA: TGTGCCAGCAGTCCGGGACTAGCGGGAGGGAGCTCCTACAATGAGCAGTTCTTC

D: .
J: TRBJ1-2
V: TRBV5-6
size: many
CDR3: CASSLGLGGGYTF
DNA: TGTGCCAGCAGCTTGGGACTTGGCGGCGGCTACACCTTC